Sequencing of this T cell receptor beta chain was carried out in a study of response to subunit inactivated influenza vaccine. TCRdb processed the RT-PCR reads anew with MiXCR; each CDR3 protein has one entry. There are around 580,000 distinct CDR3 sequences in the sample; 12% occur only once, and about 9.4% lies in the top ten. This CDR3 region has 14 residues. V was cut by 0 bases and J by 0 bases, with 6 bases left in between. Germline loops: CDR1 MNHEY, CDR2 SVGAGI. The chain couples TRBV6-5 to TRBJ2-7; unclear D gene. The sequences come from PBMCs from blood, collected on the day of vaccination. The sequence was obtained from a man aged 45-65 years who received an inactivated influenza vaccine. CDR3 DNA: TGTGCCAGCAGTTACTCGTACACCTCCTACGAGCAGTACTTC. Its translation: CASSYSYTSYEQYF.